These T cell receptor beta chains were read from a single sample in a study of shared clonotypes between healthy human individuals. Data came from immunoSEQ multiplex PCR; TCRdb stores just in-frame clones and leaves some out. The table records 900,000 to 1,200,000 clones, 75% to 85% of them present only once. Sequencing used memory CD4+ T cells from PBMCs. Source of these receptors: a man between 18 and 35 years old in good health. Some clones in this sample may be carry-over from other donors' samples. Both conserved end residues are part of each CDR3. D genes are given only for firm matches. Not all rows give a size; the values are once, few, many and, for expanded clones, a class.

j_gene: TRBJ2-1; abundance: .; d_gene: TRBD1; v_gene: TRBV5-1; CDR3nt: TGCGCCAGCAGCCTCTCGGACAGGACCTACAATGAGCAGTTCTTC; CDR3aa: CASSLSDRTYNEQFF
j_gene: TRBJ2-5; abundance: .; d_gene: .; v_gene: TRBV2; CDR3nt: TGTGCCAGCAGTGAAGAGGGGTACCAAGAGACCCAGTACTTC; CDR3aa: CASSEEGYQETQYF
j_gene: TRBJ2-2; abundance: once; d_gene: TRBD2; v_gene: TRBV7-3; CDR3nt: TGTGCCAGCAGCTTACCTAGCGGGAGCTACACCGGGGAGCTGTTTTTT; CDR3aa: CASSLPSGSYTGELFF
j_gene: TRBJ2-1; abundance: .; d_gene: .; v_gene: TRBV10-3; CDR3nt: TGTGCCACGACTCCCCGGAGTAGCTCCTACAATGAGCAGTTCTTC; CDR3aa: CATTPRSSSYNEQFF
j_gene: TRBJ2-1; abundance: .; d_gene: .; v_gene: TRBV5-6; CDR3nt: TGTGCCAGCAGCCAATATGGACTCTCGAGCTCCTACAATGAGCAGTTCTTC; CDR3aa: CASSQYGLSSSYNEQFF
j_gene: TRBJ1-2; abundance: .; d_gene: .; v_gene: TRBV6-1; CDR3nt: TGTGCCAGCAGCCAGGACGGATCTAACTATGGCTACACCTTC; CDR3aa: CASSQDGSNYGYTF
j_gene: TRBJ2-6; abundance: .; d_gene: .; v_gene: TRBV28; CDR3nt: TGTGCCAGCAGTACCCTCGTGGGACTGCGAGGGGCCAACGTCCTGACTTTC; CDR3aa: CASSTLVGLRGANVLTF
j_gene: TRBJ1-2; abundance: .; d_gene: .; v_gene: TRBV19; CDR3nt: TGTGCCAGCACCGGGCCCCTAGGGCCTGGCTACACCTTC; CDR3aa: CASTGPLGPGYTF
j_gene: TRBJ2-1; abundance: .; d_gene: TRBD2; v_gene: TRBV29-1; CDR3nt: TGCAGCGGGTGGACTAGCGGGGTTAATGAGCAGTTCTTC; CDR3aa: CSGWTSGVNEQFF
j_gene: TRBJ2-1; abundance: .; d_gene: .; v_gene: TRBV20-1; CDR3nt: TGCAGTGCCATGCGCTACAATGAGCAGTTCTTC; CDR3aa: CSAMRYNEQFF